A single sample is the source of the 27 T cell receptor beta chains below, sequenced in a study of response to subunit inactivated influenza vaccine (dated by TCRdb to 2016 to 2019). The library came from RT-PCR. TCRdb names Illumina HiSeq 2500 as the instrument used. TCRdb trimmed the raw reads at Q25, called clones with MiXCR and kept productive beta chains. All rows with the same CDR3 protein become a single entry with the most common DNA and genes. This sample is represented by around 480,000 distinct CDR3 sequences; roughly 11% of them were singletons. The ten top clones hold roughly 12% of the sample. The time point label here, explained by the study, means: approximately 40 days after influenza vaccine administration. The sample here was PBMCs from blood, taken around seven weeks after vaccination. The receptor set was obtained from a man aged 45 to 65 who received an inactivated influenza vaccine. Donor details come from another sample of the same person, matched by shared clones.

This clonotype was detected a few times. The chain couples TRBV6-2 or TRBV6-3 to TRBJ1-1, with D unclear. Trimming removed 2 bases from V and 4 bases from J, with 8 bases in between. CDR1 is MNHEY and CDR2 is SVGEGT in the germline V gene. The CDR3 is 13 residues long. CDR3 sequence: CASSYGVRTEAFF. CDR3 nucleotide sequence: TGTGCCAGCAGTTACGGCGTTCGCACTGAAGCTTTCTTT.

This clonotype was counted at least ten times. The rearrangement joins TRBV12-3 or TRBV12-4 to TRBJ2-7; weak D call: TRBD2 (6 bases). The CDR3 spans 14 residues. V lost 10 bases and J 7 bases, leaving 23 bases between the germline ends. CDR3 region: CAKGSGRETWEQYF. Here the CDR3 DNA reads TGTGCCAAGGGATCTGGTCGGGAGACCTGGGAGCAGTACTTC.

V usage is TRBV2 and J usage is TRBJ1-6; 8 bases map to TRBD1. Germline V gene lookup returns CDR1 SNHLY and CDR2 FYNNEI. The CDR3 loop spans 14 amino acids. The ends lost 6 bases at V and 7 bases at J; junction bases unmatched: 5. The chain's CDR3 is CASRGQEINSPLHF. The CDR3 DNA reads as TGTGCCAGCAGGGGACAGGAGATAAATTCACCCCTCCACTTT.

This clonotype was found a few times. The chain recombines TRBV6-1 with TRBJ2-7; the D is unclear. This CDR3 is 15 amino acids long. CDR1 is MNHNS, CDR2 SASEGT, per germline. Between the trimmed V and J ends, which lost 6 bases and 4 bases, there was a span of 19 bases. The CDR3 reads CASSATVGLGYEQYF. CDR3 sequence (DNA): TGTGCCAGCAGCGCAACGGTGGGTTTAGGTTACGAGCAGTACTTC.

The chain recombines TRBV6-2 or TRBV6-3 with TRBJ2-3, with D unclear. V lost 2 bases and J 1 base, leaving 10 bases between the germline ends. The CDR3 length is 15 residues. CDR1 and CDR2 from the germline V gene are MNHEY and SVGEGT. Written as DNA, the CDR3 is TGTGCCAGCAGTTACGGGTATGGTGGCACAGATACGCAGTATTTT. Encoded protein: CASSYGYGGTDTQYF.

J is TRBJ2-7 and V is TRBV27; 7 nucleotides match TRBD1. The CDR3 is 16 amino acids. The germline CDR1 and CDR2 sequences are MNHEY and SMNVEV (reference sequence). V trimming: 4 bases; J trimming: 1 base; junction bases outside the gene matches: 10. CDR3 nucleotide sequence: TGTGCCAGCAGTTCAAAGGGACAGCCTTTTTCCTACGAGCAGTACTTC. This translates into CASSSKGQPFSYEQYF.

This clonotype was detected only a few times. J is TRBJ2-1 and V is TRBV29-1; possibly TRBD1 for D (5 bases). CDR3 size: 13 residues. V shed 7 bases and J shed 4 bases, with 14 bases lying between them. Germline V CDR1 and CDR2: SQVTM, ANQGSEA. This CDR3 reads CSGGHPRYNEQFF. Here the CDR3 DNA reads TGCAGCGGAGGACACCCCAGGTACAATGAGCAGTTCTTC.

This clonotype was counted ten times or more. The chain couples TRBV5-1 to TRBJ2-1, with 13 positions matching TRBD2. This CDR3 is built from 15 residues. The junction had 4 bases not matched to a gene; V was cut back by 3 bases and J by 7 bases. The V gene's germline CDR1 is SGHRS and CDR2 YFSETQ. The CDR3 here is CASSSGLAGENEQFF. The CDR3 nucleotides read TGCGCCAGCAGCTCCGGACTAGCGGGGGAAAATGAGCAGTTCTTC.

Here the CDR3 reads CAISEAPTNEKLFF. CDR3 nucleotide sequence: TGTGCCATCAGTGAGGCGCCAACTAATGAAAAACTGTTTTTT. V gene TRBV10-3 combines with J gene TRBJ1-4; D call uncertain. Trimming stripped 2 bases from V and 0 bases from J, with 4 bases between. Per the germline V gene, CDR1 is ENHRY and CDR2 is SYGVKD. The CDR3 consists of 14 residues.

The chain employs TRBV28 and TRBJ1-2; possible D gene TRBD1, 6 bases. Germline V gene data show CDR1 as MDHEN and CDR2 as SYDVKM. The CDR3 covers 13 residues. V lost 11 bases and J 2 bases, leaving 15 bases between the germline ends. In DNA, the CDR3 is TGTGCCGCCACCGGGACAATGAACTATGGCTACACCTTC. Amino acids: CAATGTMNYGYTF.

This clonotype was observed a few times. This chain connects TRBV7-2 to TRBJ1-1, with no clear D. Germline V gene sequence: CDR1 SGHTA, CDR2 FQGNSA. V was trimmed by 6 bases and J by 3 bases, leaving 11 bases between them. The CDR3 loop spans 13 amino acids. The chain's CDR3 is CASRIQKDTEAFF. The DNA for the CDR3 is TGTGCCAGCAGGATACAAAAAGACACTGAAGCTTTCTTT. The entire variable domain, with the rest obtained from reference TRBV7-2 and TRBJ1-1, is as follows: GAGVSQSPSNKVTEKGKDVELRCDPISGHTALYWYRQSLGQGLEFLIYFQGNSAPDKSGLPSDRFSAERTGGSVSTLTIQRTQQEDSAVYLCASRIQKDTEAFFGQGTRLTVV.

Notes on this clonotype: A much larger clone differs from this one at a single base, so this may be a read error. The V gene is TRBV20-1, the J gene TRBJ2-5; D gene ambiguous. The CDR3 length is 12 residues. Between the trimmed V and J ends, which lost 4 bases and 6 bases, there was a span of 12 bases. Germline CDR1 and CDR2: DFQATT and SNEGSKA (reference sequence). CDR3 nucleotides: TGCAGTGCTACCCAGGTGGGGAAGACCCAGTACTTC. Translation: CSATQVGKTQYF.

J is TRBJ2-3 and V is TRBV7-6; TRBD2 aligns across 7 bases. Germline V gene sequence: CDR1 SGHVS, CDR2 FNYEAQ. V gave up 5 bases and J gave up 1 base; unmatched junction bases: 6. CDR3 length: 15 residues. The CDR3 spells CASSRSGARTDTQYF. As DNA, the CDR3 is TGTGCCAGCAGCCGGAGCGGGGCTCGCACAGATACGCAGTATTTT.

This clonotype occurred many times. CDR3 in DNA: TGTGCCAGCCGCATGCAGGGGAGTTACGGCTACACCTTC. This sequence encodes CASRMQGSYGYTF. The chain has TRBV6-1 and TRBJ1-2, with a tentative D call TRBD1 (6 bases). The V gene lost 8 bases and the J gene lost 8 bases, with 18 bases spanning the gap. CDR1 is MNHNS and CDR2 is SASEGT in the germline V gene. This CDR3 is 13 amino acids long.

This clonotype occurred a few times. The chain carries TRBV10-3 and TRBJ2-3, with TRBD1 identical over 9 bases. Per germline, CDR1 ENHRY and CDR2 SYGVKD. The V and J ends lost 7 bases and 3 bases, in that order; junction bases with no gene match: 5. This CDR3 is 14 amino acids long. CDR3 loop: CAIMGQGSTDTQYF. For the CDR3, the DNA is TGTGCCATCATGGGACAGGGTTCTACAGATACGCAGTATTTT.

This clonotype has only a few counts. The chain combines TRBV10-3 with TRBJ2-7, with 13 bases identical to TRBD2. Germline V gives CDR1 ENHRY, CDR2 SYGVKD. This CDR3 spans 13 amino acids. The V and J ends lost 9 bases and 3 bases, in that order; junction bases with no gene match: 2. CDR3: CAIGTSGNYEQYF. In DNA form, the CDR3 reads TGTGCCATTGGGACTAGCGGGAACTACGAGCAGTACTTC.

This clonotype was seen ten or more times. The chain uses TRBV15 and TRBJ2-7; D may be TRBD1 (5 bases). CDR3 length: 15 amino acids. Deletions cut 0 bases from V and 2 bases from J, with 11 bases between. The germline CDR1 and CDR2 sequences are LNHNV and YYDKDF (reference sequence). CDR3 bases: TGTGCCACCAGCAGAGATCGAGCGACAGCCTACGAGCAGTACTTC. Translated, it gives CATSRDRATAYEQYF.

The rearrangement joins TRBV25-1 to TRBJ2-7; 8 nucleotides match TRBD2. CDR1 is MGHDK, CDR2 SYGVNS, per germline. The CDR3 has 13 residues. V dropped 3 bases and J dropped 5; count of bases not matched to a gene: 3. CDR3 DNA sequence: TGTGCCAGCAGTGATATCGGGAGGGACGAGCAGTACTTC. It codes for CASSDIGRDEQYF.

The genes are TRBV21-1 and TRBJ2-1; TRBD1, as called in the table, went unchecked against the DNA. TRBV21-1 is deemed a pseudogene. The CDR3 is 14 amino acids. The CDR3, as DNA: TGTGCCAGCACCCCCGGAACAGCCTACAATGAGCAGTTCTTC. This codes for CASTPGTAYNEQFF.

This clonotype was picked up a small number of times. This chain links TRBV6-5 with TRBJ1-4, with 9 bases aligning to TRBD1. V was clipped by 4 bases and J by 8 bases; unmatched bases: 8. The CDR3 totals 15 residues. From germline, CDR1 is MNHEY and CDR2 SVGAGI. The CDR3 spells CASSSTGTGWEKLFF. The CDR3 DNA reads TGTGCCAGCAGTTCAACCGGGACAGGGTGGGAAAAACTGTTTTTT.

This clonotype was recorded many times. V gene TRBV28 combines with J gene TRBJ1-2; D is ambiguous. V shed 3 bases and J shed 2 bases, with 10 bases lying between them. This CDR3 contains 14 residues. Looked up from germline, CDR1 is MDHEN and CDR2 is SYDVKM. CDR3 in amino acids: CASSFRPPNYGYTF. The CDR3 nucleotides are TGTGCCAGCAGTTTTAGGCCGCCCAACTATGGCTACACCTTC.

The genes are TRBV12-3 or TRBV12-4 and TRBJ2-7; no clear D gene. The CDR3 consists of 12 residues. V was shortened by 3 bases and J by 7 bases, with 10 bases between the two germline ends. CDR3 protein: CASSLRSDEQYF. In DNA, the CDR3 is TGTGCCAGCAGTTTGAGGTCAGATGAGCAGTACTTC.

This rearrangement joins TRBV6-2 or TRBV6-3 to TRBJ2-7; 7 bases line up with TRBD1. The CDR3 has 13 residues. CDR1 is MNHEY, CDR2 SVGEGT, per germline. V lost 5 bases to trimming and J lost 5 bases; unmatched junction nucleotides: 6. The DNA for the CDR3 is TGTGCCAGCAGTCGACAGGGCACCCACGAGCAGTACTTC. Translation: CASSRQGTHEQYF.

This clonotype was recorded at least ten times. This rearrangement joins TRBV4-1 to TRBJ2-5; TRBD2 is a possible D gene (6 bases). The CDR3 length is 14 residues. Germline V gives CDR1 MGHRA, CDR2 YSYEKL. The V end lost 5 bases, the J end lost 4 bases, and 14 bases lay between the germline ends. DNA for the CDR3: TGCGCCAGCAGCAACCGCGGAGGGCCAGAGACCCAGTACTTC. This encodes CASSNRGGPETQYF.

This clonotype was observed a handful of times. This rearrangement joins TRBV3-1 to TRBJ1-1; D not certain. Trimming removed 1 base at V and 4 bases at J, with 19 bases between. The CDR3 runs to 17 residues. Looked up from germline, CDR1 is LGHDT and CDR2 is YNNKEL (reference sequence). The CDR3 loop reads CASSQASIRLRSTEAFF. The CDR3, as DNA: TGTGCCAGCAGCCAAGCGTCCATTAGGCTTCGGAGCACTGAAGCTTTCTTT. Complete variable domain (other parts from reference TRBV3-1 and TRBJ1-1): DTAVSQTPKYLVTQMGNDKSIKCEQNLGHDTMYWYKQDSKKFLKIMFSYNNKELIINETVPNRFSPKSPDKAHLNLHINSLELGDSAVYFCASSQASIRLRSTEAFFGQGTRLTVV.

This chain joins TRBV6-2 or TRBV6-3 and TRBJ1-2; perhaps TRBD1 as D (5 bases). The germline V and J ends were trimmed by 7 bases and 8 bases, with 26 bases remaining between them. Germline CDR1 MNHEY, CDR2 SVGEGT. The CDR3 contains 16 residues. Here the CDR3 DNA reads TGTGCCAGCACCTCAGCGCAGGGCAGGTGGGGACGCGGCTACACCTTC. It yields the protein CASTSAQGRWGRGYTF.

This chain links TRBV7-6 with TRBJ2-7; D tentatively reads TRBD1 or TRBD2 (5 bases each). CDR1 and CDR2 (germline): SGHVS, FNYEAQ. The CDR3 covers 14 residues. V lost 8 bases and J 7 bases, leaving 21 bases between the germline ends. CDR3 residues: CASAAGTSSGEQYF. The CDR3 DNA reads TGTGCCAGCGCAGCCGGGACCTCCTCGGGGGAGCAGTACTTC.